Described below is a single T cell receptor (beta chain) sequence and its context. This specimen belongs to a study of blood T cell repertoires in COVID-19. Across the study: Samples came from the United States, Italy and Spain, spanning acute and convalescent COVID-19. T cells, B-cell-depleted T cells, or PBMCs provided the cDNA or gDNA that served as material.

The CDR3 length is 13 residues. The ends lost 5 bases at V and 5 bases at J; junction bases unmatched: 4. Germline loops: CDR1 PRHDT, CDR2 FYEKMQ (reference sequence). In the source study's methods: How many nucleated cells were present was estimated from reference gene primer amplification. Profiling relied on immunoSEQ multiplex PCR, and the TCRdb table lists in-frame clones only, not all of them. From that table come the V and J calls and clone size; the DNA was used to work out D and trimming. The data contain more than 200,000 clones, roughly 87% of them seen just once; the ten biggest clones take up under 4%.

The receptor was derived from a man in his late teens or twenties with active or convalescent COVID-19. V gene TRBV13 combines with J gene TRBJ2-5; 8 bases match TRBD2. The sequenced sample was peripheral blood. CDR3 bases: TGTGCCAGCAGCGCCGGGACTAGTGAGACCCAGTACTTC. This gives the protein CASSAGTSETQYF.